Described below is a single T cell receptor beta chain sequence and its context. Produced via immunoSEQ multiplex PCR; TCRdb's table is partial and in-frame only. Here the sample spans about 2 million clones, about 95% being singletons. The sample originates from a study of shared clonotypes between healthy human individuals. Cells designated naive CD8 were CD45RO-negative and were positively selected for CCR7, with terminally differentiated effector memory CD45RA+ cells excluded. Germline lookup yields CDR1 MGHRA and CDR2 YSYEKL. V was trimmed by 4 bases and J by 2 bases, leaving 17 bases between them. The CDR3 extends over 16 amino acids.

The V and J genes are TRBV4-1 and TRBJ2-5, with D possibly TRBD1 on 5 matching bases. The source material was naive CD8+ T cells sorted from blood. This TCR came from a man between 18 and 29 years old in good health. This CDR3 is CASSPRVTDPQETQYF. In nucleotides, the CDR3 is TGCGCCAGCAGCCCCCGGGTGACAGACCCTCAAGAGACCCAGTACTTC.